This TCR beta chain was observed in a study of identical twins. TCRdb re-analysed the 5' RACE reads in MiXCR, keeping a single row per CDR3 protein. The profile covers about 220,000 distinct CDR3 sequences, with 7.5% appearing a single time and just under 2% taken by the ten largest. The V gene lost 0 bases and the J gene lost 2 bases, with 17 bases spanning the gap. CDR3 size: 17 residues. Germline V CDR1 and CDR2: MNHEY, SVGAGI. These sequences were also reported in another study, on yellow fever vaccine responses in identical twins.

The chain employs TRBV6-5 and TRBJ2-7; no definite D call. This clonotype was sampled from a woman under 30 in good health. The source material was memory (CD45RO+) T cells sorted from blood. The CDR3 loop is CASSYSRPGLGAYEQYF. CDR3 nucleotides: TGTGCCAGCAGTTACTCGCGTCCGGGTTTGGGCGCCTACGAGCAGTACTTC.